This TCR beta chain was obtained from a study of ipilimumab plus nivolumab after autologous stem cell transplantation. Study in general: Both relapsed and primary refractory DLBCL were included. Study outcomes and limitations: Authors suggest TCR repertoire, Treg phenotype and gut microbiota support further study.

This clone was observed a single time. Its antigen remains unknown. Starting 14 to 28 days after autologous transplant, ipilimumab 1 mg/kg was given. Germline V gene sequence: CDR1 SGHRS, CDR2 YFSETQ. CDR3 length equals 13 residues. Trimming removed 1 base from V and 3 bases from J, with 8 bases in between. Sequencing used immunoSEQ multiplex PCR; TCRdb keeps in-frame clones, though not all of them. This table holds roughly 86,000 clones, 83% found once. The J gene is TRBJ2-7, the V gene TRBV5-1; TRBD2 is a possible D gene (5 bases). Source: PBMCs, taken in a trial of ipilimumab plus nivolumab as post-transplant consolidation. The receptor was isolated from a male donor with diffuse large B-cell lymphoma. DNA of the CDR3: TGCGCCAGCAGCTTGCCGGGGAACTACGAGCAGTACTTC. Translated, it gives CASSLPGNYEQYF.